Detailed here is one T cell receptor (beta chain). Its antigen is unknown. These data are taken from a study of CD4+ T cells in melanoma. Study-wide points: CD8+ T cell, macrophage and B cell function reportedly correlated with neoantigen-specific CD4+ T cells. Reportedly, melanoma neoantigen-specific CD4+ T cells showed varied differentiation states.

Clones were read by immunoSEQ multiplex PCR, and TCRdb kept only the in-frame ones, dropping some. The table lists fewer than 20,000 clones, roughly 76% of them singletons. This clonotype originated in a human donor with melanoma. The sequenced sample consisted of cells from a culture (not recorded whether cultured in vitro).

CDR3 DNA sequence: TGCAGCGTTGGCGGCGGAGAGCGTTACGAGCAGTACTTC. It specifies CSVGGGERYEQYF. The chain combines TRBV29-1 with TRBJ2-7; D gene uncertain. The CDR3 loop spans 13 amino acids. Trimming stripped 4 bases from V and 4 bases from J, with 14 bases between. Per germline, CDR1 SQVTM and CDR2 ANQGSEA.